These 14 T cell receptor beta chains share one sample of origin, sequenced in a study of CD8 T cells in Susac syndrome. Random hexamers were used to reverse transcribe roughly 0.45 to 1 ug of RNA. MiXCR was run by TCRdb on the immunoSEQ multiplex PCR reads, yielding one entry per CDR3 protein. The data hold 120,000 or so distinct CDR3 sequences, with around 96% observed a single time. Sequenced sample: CD8+ T cells from PBMCs. These TCRs come from a human donor with Susac syndrome.

The chain joins TRBV7-9 to TRBJ1-5; D might be TRBD1 (5 bases). The V and J ends lost 3 bases and 2 bases respectively, with 11 bases between them. CDR1 and CDR2 from the germline V gene are SEHNR and FQNEAQ (reference sequence). CDR3 length equals 15 residues. The CDR3 region has the DNA TGTGCCAGCAGCTTGGGGGGATGGGGCAATCAGCCCCAGCATTTT. It codes for CASSLGGWGNQPQHF.

CDR3 in amino acids: CASGISLNTEAFF. CDR3 in DNA: TGTGCTAGTGGTATCTCTTTGAACACTGAAGCTTTCTTT. This chain uses TRBV12-5 with TRBJ1-1; D not resolved. The CDR3 consists of 13 residues. V shed 5 bases and J shed 0 bases, with 7 bases lying between them. Germline CDR1 and CDR2: LGHNT and FRNRAP.

V usage is TRBV20-1 and J usage is TRBJ2-2; D is possibly TRBD2 (5 bases). Germline V lookup: CDR1 DFQATT, CDR2 SNEGSKA (reference sequence). This CDR3 is built from 14 residues. The V end lost 2 bases, the J end lost 7 bases, and 14 bases lay between the germline ends. The CDR3 DNA follows: TGCAGTGCTAGATCCCCGGCGGGCAGCGGGGAGCTGTTTTTT. It is translated as CSARSPAGSGELFF.

This chain joins TRBV11-3 and TRBJ2-2, with 7 bases fitting TRBD2. Germline loops: CDR1 SGHNT, CDR2 YENEEA. The V gene end was trimmed by 5 bases and the J gene end by 6 bases; junction bases not matched to a gene: 12. The CDR3 is 16 amino acids. CDR3 sequence reads: CASSPFAGAKSGELFF. For the CDR3, the DNA is TGTGCCAGCAGCCCCTTCGCGGGAGCTAAGTCCGGGGAGCTGTTTTTT.

This rearrangement joins TRBV20-1 to TRBJ2-3; possible D gene TRBD2, 6 bases. The CDR3 runs to 14 residues. Germline V lookup: CDR1 DFQATT, CDR2 SNEGSKA (reference sequence). Trimming removed 4 bases at V and 6 bases at J, with 17 bases between. CDR3 in amino acids: CSAKLAFSRDTQYF. The CDR3 DNA follows: TGCAGTGCTAAACTAGCCTTCTCACGCGATACGCAGTATTTT.

This sequence joins TRBV15 and TRBJ2-4; D is unclear. Germline loops: CDR1 LNHNV, CDR2 YYDKDF (reference sequence). The CDR3 has 15 residues. Deletions cut 1 base from V and 8 bases from J, with 15 bases between. This CDR3 reads CATSRGALGQYIQYF. CDR3 nucleotides: TGTGCCACCAGCAGAGGGGCGTTGGGCCAATACATTCAGTACTTC. Together with reference TRBV15 and TRBJ2-4, the CDR3 gives the full variable domain: DAMVIQNPRYQVTQFGKPVTLSCSQTLNHNVMYWYQQKSSQAPKLLFHYYDKDFNNEADTPDNFQSRRPNTSFCFLDIRSPGLGDTAMYLCATSRGALGQYIQYFGAGTRLSVL.

The CDR3 region is CASSQVFSSSYEQYF. DNA for the CDR3: TGCGCCAGCAGCCAAGTGTTCAGTTCTTCCTACGAGCAGTACTTC. V is TRBV4-1 and J is TRBJ2-7; D is unclear. Per the germline V gene, CDR1 is MGHRA and CDR2 is YSYEKL. V shed 1 base and J shed 1 base, with 11 bases lying between them. This CDR3 is 15 amino acids long.

V is TRBV5-4 and J is TRBJ1-6; the D is unclear. The CDR3 runs 15 residues. Germline CDR1 is SGHNT and CDR2 is YYREEE (reference sequence). V was trimmed by 1 base and J by 7 bases, leaving 12 bases between them. This chain's CDR3 is CASSLNRAQNSPLHF. The CDR3 coding sequence is TGTGCCAGCAGCTTGAACAGAGCCCAAAATTCACCCCTCCACTTT. The complete variable domain, with remaining parts taken from reference TRBV5-4 and TRBJ1-6, reads ETGVTQSPTHLIKTRGQQVTLRCSSQSGHNTVSWYQQALGQGPQFIFQYYREEENGRGNFPPRFSGLQFPNYSSELNVNALELDDSALYLCASSLNRAQNSPLHFGNGTRLTVT.

This sequence joins TRBV13 and TRBJ2-1; 7 bases align to TRBD2. Germline loops: CDR1 PRHDT, CDR2 FYEKMQ (reference sequence). This CDR3 region has 17 residues. The ends lost 0 bases at V and 0 bases at J; junction bases unmatched: 5. The CDR3 spells CASSLGLTGGSYNEQFF. The CDR3 DNA sequence: TGTGCCAGCAGCTTAGGCCTCACGGGAGGCTCCTACAATGAGCAGTTCTTC.

The chain is built from TRBV12-3 or TRBV12-4 and TRBJ1-1; perhaps TRBD1 as D (5 bases). CDR3 length equals 12 residues. Trimming stripped 6 bases from V and 10 bases from J, with 15 bases between. The DNA of the CDR3 is TGTGCCAGCAGGTCAGGGTCCCCAGCAGCTTTCTTT. This encodes CASRSGSPAAFF.

CDR3 region: CASSGPGLGNRWDTEAFF. The CDR3 DNA follows: TGTGCCAGCAGTGGTCCCGGTTTGGGCAACCGGTGGGACACTGAAGCTTTCTTT. The chain employs TRBV2 and TRBJ1-1, with D uncertain. The CDR3 covers 18 residues. The germline V and J ends were trimmed by 4 bases and 3 bases, with 24 bases remaining between them. Germline V gene data show CDR1 as SNHLY and CDR2 as FYNNEI.

This chain joins TRBV27 and TRBJ1-4, with TRBD1 matching 7 bases. Per germline, CDR1 MNHEY and CDR2 SMNVEV (reference sequence). The CDR3 has 19 amino acids. V lost 2 bases and J lost 1; bases outside the gene matches: 13. Written as DNA, the CDR3 is TGTGCCAGCAGTTTAAAGAGCCCCGGGACAGATGTAACTAATGAAAAACTGTTTTTT. Its translation: CASSLKSPGTDVTNEKLFF.

The chain combines TRBV11-2 with TRBJ2-5; unclear D gene. The CDR3 spans 15 residues. Trimming cost V 5 bases and J 4 bases, with 17 bases left between them. Germline CDR1 and CDR2: SGHAT and FQNNGV. The CDR3 here is CASSVKGGRSETQYF. The CDR3 nucleotides read TGTGCCAGCAGCGTTAAGGGTGGTAGGTCAGAGACCCAGTACTTC.

The chain carries TRBV30 and TRBJ1-2; no definite D call. This CDR3 contains 12 residues. Germline-derived CDR1 and CDR2 are GTSNPN and SVGIG (reference sequence). V was clipped by 5 bases and J by 1 base, with 8 bases between them. CDR3 protein: CAWDQSNYGYTF. Written as DNA, the CDR3 is TGTGCCTGGGACCAAAGTAACTATGGCTACACCTTC.